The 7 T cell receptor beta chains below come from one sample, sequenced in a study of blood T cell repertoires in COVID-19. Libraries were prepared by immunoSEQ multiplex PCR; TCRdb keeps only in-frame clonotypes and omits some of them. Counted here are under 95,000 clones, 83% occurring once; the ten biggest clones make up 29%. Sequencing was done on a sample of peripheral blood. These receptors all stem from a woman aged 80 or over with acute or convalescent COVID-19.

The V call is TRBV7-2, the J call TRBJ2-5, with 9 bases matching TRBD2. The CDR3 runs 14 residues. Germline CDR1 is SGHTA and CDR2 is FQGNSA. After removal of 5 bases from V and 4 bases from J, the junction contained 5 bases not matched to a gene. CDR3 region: CASSVIAGVETQYF. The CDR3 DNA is TGTGCCAGCAGCGTAATAGCGGGAGTAGAGACCCAGTACTTC.

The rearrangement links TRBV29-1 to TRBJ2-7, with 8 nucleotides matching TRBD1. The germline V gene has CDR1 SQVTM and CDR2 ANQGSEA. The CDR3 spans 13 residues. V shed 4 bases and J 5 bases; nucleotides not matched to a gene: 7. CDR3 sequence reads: CSVVAGGADEQYF. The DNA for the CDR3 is TGCAGCGTTGTCGCAGGGGGCGCGGACGAGCAGTACTTC.

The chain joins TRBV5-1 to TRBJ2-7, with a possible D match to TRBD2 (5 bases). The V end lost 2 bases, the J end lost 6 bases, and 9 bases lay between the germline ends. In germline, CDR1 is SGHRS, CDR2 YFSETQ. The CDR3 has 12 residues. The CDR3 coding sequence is TGCGCCAGCAGCTTCGAAAGCGGCGAGCAGTACTTC. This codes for CASSFESGEQYF.

This CDR3 reads CASSQDYTVQETQYF. In DNA form, the CDR3 reads TGCGCCAGCAGCCAAGATTACACAGTCCAGGAGACCCAGTACTTC. The V and J genes are TRBV4-3 and TRBJ2-5; D gene uncertain. V lost 0 bases and J 5 bases, leaving 13 bases between the germline ends. The CDR3 consists of 15 residues. Germline V CDR1 and CDR2: LGHNA, YSLEER.

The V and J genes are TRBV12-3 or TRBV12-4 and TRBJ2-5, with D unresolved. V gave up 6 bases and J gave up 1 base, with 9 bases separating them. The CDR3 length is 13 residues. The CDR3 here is CASSSLAQETQYF. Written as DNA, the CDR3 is TGTGCCAGCAGCAGCTTAGCCCAAGAGACCCAGTACTTC.

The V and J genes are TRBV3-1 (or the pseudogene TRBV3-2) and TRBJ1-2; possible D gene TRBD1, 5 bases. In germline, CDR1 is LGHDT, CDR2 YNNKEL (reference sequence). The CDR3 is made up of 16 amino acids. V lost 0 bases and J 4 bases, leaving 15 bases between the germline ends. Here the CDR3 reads CASSQDSQGISYGYTF. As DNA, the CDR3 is TGTGCCAGCAGCCAAGATTCGCAGGGTATATCCTATGGCTACACCTTC.

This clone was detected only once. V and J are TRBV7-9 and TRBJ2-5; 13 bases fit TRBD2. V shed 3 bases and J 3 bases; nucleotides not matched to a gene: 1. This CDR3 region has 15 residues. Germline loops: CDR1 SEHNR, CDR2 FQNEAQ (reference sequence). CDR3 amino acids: CASSFGTSGEETQYF. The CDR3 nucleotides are TGTGCCAGCAGCTTCGGGACTAGCGGGGAAGAGACCCAGTACTTC. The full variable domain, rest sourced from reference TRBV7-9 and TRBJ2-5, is DTGVSQNPRHKITKRGQNVTFRCDPISEHNRLYWYRQTLGQGPEFLTYFQNEAQLEKSRLLSDRFSAERPKGSFSTLEIQRTEQGDSAMYLCASSFGTSGEETQYFGPGTRLLVL.